A selection of T cell receptor beta chains follows, all from one sample in a study of T cell repertoires in cytomegalovirus infection. TCRdb analysed the reads with MiXCR anew, one entry per CDR3 protein. The table has fewer than 200,000 distinct CDR3 sequences, about 21% seen once. The specimen was PBMCs. These receptors were taken from a human donor in good health (CMV status not recorded). Some clones in this sample may be carry-over from other donors' samples. Each CDR3 is given with its conserved first and last residue. A D gene is named only where the DNA matches it firmly. Size is omitted from some rows. Given values are once, few, many or a class for expanded clones.

V: TRBV28
J: TRBJ2-3
size: few
D: TRBD2
DNA: TGTGCCAGCAGTTTACCACTAGCGGGTGGGGCAGATACGCAGTATTTT
CDR3: CASSLPLAGGADTQYF

V: TRBV7-9
J: TRBJ1-1
size: many
D: TRBD1
DNA: TGTGCCAGCAGCCGGGACAGGGTGGAAGCTTTCTTT
CDR3: CASSRDRVEAFF

V: TRBV19
J: TRBJ2-7
size: few
D: NA
DNA: TGTGCCAGTAGTATGGCAGGGACATACGAGCAGTACTTC
CDR3: CASSMAGTYEQYF

V: TRBV6-1
J: TRBJ2-7
size: many
D: NA
DNA: TGTGCCAGCAGGGGGACCTTTTACGAGCAGTACTTC
CDR3: CASRGTFYEQYF

V: TRBV14
J: TRBJ2-4
size: few
D: NA
DNA: TGTGCCAGCAGCCAAGCTCGAAGCATTCAGTACTTC
CDR3: CASSQARSIQYF

V: TRBV5-1
J: TRBJ1-2
size: NA
D: TRBD1
DNA: TGCGCCAGCAGCGGGGACAGGGGACCCTATGGCTACACCTTC
CDR3: CASSGDRGPYGYTF

V: TRBV4-2
J: TRBJ1-1
size: few
D: NA
DNA: TGTGCCAGCAGCCCCTACTCGTATGACAGCGGCACTGAAGCTTTCTTT
CDR3: CASSPYSYDSGTEAFF

V: TRBV28
J: TRBJ1-2
size: NA
D: NA
DNA: TGTGCCAGCAGTTTAATCACCGATGGCTACACCTTC
CDR3: CASSLITDGYTF

V: TRBV7-2
J: TRBJ2-3
size: many
D: NA
DNA: TGTGCCAGCAGCTTAGGAGAAGCCAGCACAGATACGCAGTATTTT
CDR3: CASSLGEASTDTQYF

V: TRBV5-1
J: TRBJ2-1
size: NA
D: TRBD2
DNA: TGCGCCAGCAGCACAGGACTCGGGACTAGCGGGAGCTCCTACAATGAGCAGTTCTTC
CDR3: CASSTGLGTSGSSYNEQFF

V: TRBV7-2
J: TRBJ2-3
size: many
D: TRBD2
DNA: TGTGCCAGCAGCTTCTCTAGCGGGAACGCAGATACGCAGTATTTT
CDR3: CASSFSSGNADTQYF

V: TRBV7-3
J: TRBJ2-1
size: many
D: NA
DNA: TGTGCCAGCAGCTTATCATCTGGGTTCGGGGAGCAGTTCTTC
CDR3: CASSLSSGFGEQFF

V: TRBV7-8
J: TRBJ2-7
size: many
D: NA
DNA: TGTGCCAGCAGCTTAGTCAGCTACGAGCAGTACTTC
CDR3: CASSLVSYEQYF

V: TRBV5-6
J: TRBJ1-5
size: few
D: NA
DNA: TGTGCCAGCAGCACCATAGGGAGTGTGGATCAGCCCCAGCATTTT
CDR3: CASSTIGSVDQPQHF

V: TRBV6-5
J: TRBJ2-1
size: once
D: NA
DNA: TGTGCCAGCAGTGCCCGAGGAGGGAGATTGAATGAGCAGTTCTTC
CDR3: CASSARGGRLNEQFF

V: TRBV9
J: TRBJ2-6
size: NA
D: NA
DNA: TGTGCCAGCAGCGATAGTTCCAACGTCCTGACTTTC
CDR3: CASSDSSNVLTF

V: TRBV20-1
J: TRBJ2-4
size: few
D: TRBD1
DNA: TGCAGTGCGAACCACGGGACAGTAGAAAACATTCAGTACTTC
CDR3: CSANHGTVENIQYF

V: TRBV20-1
J: TRBJ1-1
size: many
D: NA
DNA: TGCAGTGCTAATCTGGCCGAGGGGTGGAACACTGAAGCTTTCTTT
CDR3: CSANLAEGWNTEAFF

V: TRBV7-2
J: TRBJ1-2
size: many
D: TRBD1
DNA: TGTGCCAGCAGCGCGAGACAGGGGCGAAGTGGCTACACCTTC
CDR3: CASSARQGRSGYTF

V: TRBV14
J: TRBJ2-1
size: many
D: NA
DNA: TGTGCCAGCAGCCAAGTGAACAATGAGCAGTTCTTC
CDR3: CASSQVNNEQFF

V: TRBV28
J: TRBJ1-5
size: NA
D: TRBD1
DNA: TGTGCCAGCAGTTCCGGACAGGGCTCAAATCAGCCCCAGCATTTT
CDR3: CASSSGQGSNQPQHF

V: TRBV6-6
J: TRBJ1-1
size: NA
D: NA
DNA: TGTGCCAGCAGTTACCGGACAGCGGAGGTATCTGAAGCTTTCTTT
CDR3: CASSYRTAEVSEAFF

V: TRBV6-2/TRBV6-3
J: TRBJ2-2
size: NA
D: NA
DNA: TGTGCCAGCAGCAACCAGGGGAACACCGGGGAGCTGTTTTTT
CDR3: CASSNQGNTGELFF

V: TRBV7-8
J: TRBJ1-6
size: many
D: NA
DNA: TGTGCCAGCAGCTTAGTCGCGACCGCCGAACAGCATTCACCCCTCCACTTT
CDR3: CASSLVATAEQHSPLHF

V: TRBV6-4
J: TRBJ2-3
size: many
D: TRBD1
DNA: TGTGCCAGCAGTGACACGAAAGGTCACACGGGACAGGGATCAGATACGCAGTATTTT
CDR3: CASSDTKGHTGQGSDTQYF

V: TRBV20-1
J: TRBJ2-5
size: NA
D: NA
DNA: TGCAGTGCTAGAGGGCAGCGGGAGACCCAGTACTTC
CDR3: CSARGQRETQYF

V: TRBV5-6
J: TRBJ2-7
size: NA
D: NA
DNA: TGTGCCAGCAGCTTGGCCGATCTGGGGGGCGGGTTGAACGAGCAGTACTTC
CDR3: CASSLADLGGGLNEQYF

V: TRBV6-1
J: TRBJ1-6
size: few
D: TRBD1
DNA: TGTGCCAGCAATACAGGGGGATCCTATAATTCACCCCTCCACTTT
CDR3: CASNTGGSYNSPLHF

V: TRBV5-5
J: TRBJ2-7
size: NA
D: NA
DNA: TGTGCCAGCAGCTTCCTCCCTAGCCAAGGCGAGCAGTACTTC
CDR3: CASSFLPSQGEQYF

V: TRBV28
J: TRBJ2-3
size: NA
D: TRBD2
DNA: TGTGCCAGCAGTCCGGGACTAGCGGGAGGTCGAGGAGATACGCAGTATTTT
CDR3: CASSPGLAGGRGDTQYF

V: TRBV19
J: TRBJ2-3
size: NA
D: NA
DNA: TGTGCCAGTAGCCCAAGGGATTGGGGGAGTCTCCAGGATACGCAGTATTTT
CDR3: CASSPRDWGSLQDTQYF

V: TRBV7-2
J: TRBJ1-1
size: many
D: NA
DNA: TGTGCCAGCAGCTTACAGCGGGTGAACACTGAAGCTTTCTTT
CDR3: CASSLQRVNTEAFF

V: TRBV5-1
J: TRBJ2-3
size: NA
D: TRBD2
DNA: TGCGCCAGCAGCTCCGGGACTAGCGGAGATACGCAGTATTTT
CDR3: CASSSGTSGDTQYF

V: TRBV12-3/TRBV12-4
J: TRBJ1-1
size: few
D: TRBD1
DNA: TGTGCCAGCAGCTTCCGGGGCGGACAGGGTTTATGGACTGAAGCTTTCTTT
CDR3: CASSFRGGQGLWTEAFF

V: TRBV19
J: TRBJ2-7
size: NA
D: NA
DNA: TGTGCCAGTAGTGCGCCTCGGAGCGAGCAGTACTTC
CDR3: CASSAPRSEQYF

V: TRBV12-3/TRBV12-4
J: TRBJ1-6
size: NA
D: NA
DNA: TGTGCCAGCAGTTTAGCCTTTGGGGGAAACTCACCCCTCCACTTT
CDR3: CASSLAFGGNSPLHF

V: TRBV7-2
J: TRBJ1-2
size: many
D: NA
DNA: TGTGCCAGCAGCTTAGCCCCGGACAGTTATGGCTACACCTTC
CDR3: CASSLAPDSYGYTF